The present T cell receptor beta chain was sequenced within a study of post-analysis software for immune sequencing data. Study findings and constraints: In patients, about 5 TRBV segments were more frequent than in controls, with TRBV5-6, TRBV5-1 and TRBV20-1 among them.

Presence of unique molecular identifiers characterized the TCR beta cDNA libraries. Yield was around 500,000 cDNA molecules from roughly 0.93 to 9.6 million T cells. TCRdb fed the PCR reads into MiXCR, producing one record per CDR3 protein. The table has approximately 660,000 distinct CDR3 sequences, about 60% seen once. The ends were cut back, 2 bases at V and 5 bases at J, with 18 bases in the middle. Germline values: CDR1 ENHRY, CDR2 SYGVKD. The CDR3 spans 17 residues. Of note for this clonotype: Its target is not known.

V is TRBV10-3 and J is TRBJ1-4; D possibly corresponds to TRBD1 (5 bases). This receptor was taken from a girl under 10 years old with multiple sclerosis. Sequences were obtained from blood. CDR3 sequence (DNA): TGTGCCATCAGTGAGGACAGTAATACTCGGCCAAATGAAAAACTGTTTTTT. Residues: CAISEDSNTRPNEKLFF.